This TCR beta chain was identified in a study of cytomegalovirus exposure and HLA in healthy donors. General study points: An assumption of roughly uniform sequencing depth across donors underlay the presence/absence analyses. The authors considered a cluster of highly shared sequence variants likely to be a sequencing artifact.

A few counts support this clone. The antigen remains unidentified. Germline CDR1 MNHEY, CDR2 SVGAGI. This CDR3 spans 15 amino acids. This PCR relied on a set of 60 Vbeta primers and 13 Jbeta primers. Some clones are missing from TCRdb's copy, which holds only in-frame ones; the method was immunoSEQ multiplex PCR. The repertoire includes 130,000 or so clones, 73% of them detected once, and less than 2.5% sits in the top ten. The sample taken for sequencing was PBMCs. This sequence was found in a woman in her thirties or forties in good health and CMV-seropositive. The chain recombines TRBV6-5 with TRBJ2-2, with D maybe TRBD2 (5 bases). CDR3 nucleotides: TGTGCTAAAGGGCGGAGGAGTACGAACACCGGGGAGCTGTTTTTT. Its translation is CAKGRRSTNTGELFF.